The present T cell receptor beta chain was sequenced within a study of control samples from healthy donors and cancer patients. After removal of 4 bases from V and 1 base from J, the junction contained 7 bases not matched to a gene. CDR3 size: 15 residues. Germline lookup yields CDR1 SGHDT and CDR2 YYEEEE. Some clones are missing from TCRdb's copy, which holds only in-frame ones; the method was immunoSEQ multiplex PCR. The table counts about 200,000 clones; about 2.2% lies in the top ten. The sequenced sample consisted of blood. The V call is TRBV5-6, the J call TRBJ2-7; 8 bases map to TRBD2. This sequence originates from a woman aged 25-40 years in good health. CDR3 protein: CASSPGTRGSYEQYF. The CDR3 DNA reads as TGTGCCAGCAGCCCTGGGACTAGGGGGTCCTACGAGCAGTACTTC. The whole variable domain, remainder taken from reference TRBV5-6 and TRBJ2-7, is DAGVTQSPTHLIKTRGQQVTLRCSPKSGHDTVSWYQQALGQGPQFIFQYYEEEERQRGNFPDRFSGHQFPNYSSELNVNALLLGDSALYLCASSPGTRGSYEQYFGPGTRLTVT.